This TCR beta chain appears in the sequencing data of a study of preoperative IRX-2 immunotherapy in early breast cancer. Clones were read by immunoSEQ multiplex PCR, and TCRdb kept only the in-frame ones, dropping some. The sample has some 3,100 clones, roughly 80% seen once; the top ten hold 7%. The germline V gene has CDR1 SGHRS and CDR2 YFSETQ. Trimming pared 1 base from V and 4 bases from J, leaving 11 bases between. The CDR3 is 15 amino acids. Treatment defined: preoperative locoregional IRX-2 cytokine immunotherapy. This phase Ib study tested locoregional IRX-2 cytokine immunotherapy given before surgery.

The rearrangement uses TRBV5-1 and TRBJ1-4; D unclear. The clonotype originates from a human donor with breast cancer. Material: tumor tissue, obtained after IRX-2 immunotherapy. The CDR3 protein is CASSLFGENNEKLFF. The DNA of the CDR3 is TGCGCCAGCAGCTTGTTTGGGGAGAATAATGAAAAACTGTTTTTT.